Included here is one T cell receptor beta chain sequence, with context. Germline loops: CDR1 SGHNT, CDR2 YYREEE (reference sequence). V dropped 6 bases and J dropped 1; count of bases not matched to a gene: 9. The CDR3 totals 15 residues. The table came from immunoSEQ multiplex PCR; TCRdb's copy has only in-frame clones and leaves some out. The table has fewer than 350,000 clones, roughly 85% seen once. The data were obtained in a study of blood T cell repertoires in COVID-19. About the research overall: There were acute and convalescent COVID-19 samples, and they came from the United States, Italy and Spain.

The TCR was taken from a human donor in a cohort sampled during active COVID-19. The sample was peripheral blood. This chain connects TRBV5-4 to TRBJ2-7; the match to TRBD1 covers 8 bases. The CDR3 nucleotides read TGTGCCAGCATGGTGGACAGGGCCGCTTCCTACGAGCAGTACTTC. Its translation: CASMVDRAASYEQYF.